Below, one T cell receptor (beta chain) is given with its context. This clonotype has at least ten counts. The antigen it binds to is not known. Base qualities were left out, and no much larger clone turns up one base away. This record belongs to a study of T-cell memory formation after mild COVID-19 (dated by TCRdb to the early 2020s). Looking at the study overall: TCR sequence clusters from the two donors were largely donor specific. Two young, previously healthy adult volunteers, one female and one male, were included in the cohort. In a couple of donors, T-cell clones that expanded and contracted after mild COVID-19 were tracked by sequencing TCRalpha and TCRbeta repertoires over time.

Study-wide conclusions, independent of this receptor: Contracting CD4+ clones turned up mainly in the CM and EM memory subsets, whereas EMRA was where CD8+ clones were enriched. The detection of some responding clones in pre-infection memory suggests that pre-existing cross-reactive memory T cells joined the SARS-CoV-2 response. Only a couple of mild cases were covered in the study, and larger cohorts including severe cases with pre-infection samples were considered necessary. Whether the second-wave clones peaking on day 37 were SARS-CoV-2 specific was not confirmed. From day 15 to 85, contracting clones showed balanced CD4/CD8 phenotypes, whereas a second wave of clones that expanded from day 15 to 37 leaned towards CD4+.

The sequencer was an Illumina NovaSeq 6000. TCRalpha and TCRbeta cDNA libraries were constructed by 5'RACE with constant-segment primers, with sample barcodes and unique molecular identifiers being introduced. Trizol reagent was used to extract RNA from every sample. Library amplification was performed in two PCR steps, and a second sample barcode and Illumina TruSeq adapters were introduced in the second step. The libraries were sequenced on an Illumina NovaSeq using 2 x 150 bp paired-end reads. As for the authors' bioinformatics: The reads were demultiplexed and collapsed into UMI-guided consensus sequences using migec v1.2.7. Using mixcr v2.1.11, UMI consensuses were aligned to TRA and TRB V and J templates and then assembled into clonotypes. A clonotype was counted as expanded or contracted only when both edgeR and NoisET called the clonotype significant, with the noise models trained on biological replicates. For edgeR calls, a false discovery rate-adjusted p below 0.01 and a log2 fold-change threshold of 1 were applied. PCA with hierarchical clustering of max-normalized trajectories of the 1000 most abundant clonotypes was used as exploratory dynamics analysis. Each responding clone was given a CD4 or CD8 phenotype based on the CD4+ and CD8+ repertoires, which had been sequenced separately. TCRdb trimmed public reads at Q25 via fastp, called clones via MiXCR and kept in-frame beta chains. One record per CDR3 amino acid sequence lists the most common genes and DNA. The V and J calls, along with clone size, are taken from TCRdb and not from the paper's own processing. For this sample there are approximately 300,000 distinct CDR3 sequences; approximately 16% appear just once. Together, the top ten hold approximately 23% of the sample.

Ends trimmed: V by 5 bases, J by 2 bases; bases unmatched to a gene: 5. According to the germline V gene, CDR1 reads SGHRS and CDR2 reads YFSETQ. The CDR3 contains 14 residues, cysteine and phenylalanine counted. Only the CDR3 DNA is retained, 42 bases long and in frame from the first base. Ficoll-Paque density gradient centrifugation was used to isolate PBMCs. The source is a young man who had mild COVID-19 (a few samples of this study predate the infection). The sample titles of this study are shuffled in the database, so cell type and time point are left out; the donor was told from shared clones. Sequenced: PBMCs or a T cell subset sorted from them (not recorded which). The V gene is TRBV5-1 and the J gene is TRBJ2-3; 7 bases in between match TRBD1. The DNA sequence is TGCGCCAGCAGTACCGGGACAGCCACAGATACGCAGTATTTT. It encodes CASSTGTATDTQYF.